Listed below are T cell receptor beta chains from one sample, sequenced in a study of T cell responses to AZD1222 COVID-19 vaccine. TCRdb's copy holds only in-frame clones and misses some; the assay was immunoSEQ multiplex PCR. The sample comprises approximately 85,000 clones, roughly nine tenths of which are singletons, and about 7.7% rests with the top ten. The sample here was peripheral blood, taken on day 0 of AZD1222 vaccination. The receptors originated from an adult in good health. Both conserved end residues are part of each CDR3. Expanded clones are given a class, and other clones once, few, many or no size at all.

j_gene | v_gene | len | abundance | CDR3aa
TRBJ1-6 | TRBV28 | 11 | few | CASSFRSPLHF
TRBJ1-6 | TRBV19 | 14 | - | CASSVRGDNSPLHF
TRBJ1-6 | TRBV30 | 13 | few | CAWSLPGESPLHF
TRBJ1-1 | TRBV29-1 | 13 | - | CSVRWGVGTEAFF
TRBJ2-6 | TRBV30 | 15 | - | CAWSTGRSGANVLTF
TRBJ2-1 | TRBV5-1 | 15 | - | CASSPRVAGGHEQFF
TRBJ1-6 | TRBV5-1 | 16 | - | CASSLRGQDNNSPLHF
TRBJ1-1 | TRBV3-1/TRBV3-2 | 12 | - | CASSQENWEAFF
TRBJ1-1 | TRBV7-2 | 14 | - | CASSLDSRNTEAFF
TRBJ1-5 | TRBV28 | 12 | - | CASSLATKPQHF
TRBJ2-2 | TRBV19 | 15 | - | CASMTGGLYTGELFF
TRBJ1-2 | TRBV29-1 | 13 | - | CSARDSAGNGYTF
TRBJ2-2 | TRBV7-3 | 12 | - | CASSLAAGELFF
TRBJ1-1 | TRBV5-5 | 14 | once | CASSFATGNTEAFF
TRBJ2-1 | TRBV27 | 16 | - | CASSLSLAGAYNEQFF
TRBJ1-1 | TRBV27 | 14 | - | CASSLTLPNTEAFF
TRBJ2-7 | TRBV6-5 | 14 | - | CASSYSGHLSEQYF
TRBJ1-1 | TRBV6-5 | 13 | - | CASSYPPNTEAFF
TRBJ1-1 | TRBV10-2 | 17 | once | CASSDPPGWGGGTEAFF
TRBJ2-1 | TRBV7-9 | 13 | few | CASSLRGVNEQFF
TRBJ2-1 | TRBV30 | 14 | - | CAWSGGGSYNEQFF
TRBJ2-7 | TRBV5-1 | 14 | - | CASSLEASLGEQYF
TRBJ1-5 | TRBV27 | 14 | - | CASSFREGNQPQHF
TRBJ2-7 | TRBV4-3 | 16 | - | CASSQDRRVSSYEQYF
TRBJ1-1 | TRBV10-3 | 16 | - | CAISADRGGSNTEAFF
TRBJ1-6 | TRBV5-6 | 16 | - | CASSLALGRNNSPLHF
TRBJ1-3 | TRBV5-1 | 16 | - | CASAVRGPTSGNTIYF
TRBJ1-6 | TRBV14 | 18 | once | CASRRGSGPNGNNSPLHF
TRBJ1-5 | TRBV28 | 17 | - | CASSFPADRDSNQPQHF
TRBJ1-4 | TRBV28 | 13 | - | CASSPQVGEKLFF
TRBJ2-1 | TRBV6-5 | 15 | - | CASSLAGGPYNEQFF
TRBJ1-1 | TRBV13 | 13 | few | CASSFGGGTEAFF
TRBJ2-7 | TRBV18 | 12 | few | CASSGSSYEQYF
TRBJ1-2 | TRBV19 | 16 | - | CASSTLFGALNYGYTF
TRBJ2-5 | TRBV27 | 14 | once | CASSPLQGRETQYF
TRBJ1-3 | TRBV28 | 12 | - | CASSLEGNTIYF
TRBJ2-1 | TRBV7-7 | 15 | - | CASSPYGQGGNEQFF
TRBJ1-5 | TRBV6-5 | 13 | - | CASSYDRNQPQHF
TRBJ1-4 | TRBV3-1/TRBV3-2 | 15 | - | CASSQGGRDIGKLFF
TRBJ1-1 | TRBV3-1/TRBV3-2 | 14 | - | CASSQESGNTEAFF
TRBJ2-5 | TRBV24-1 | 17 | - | CATSDLPSAGFQETQYF
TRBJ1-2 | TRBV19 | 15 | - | CASSLAKAGNYGYTF
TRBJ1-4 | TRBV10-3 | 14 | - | CAISESVPGEKLFF
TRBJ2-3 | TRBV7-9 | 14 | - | CASRLRGATDTQYF
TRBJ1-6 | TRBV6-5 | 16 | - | CASSYSGRGNVSPLHF
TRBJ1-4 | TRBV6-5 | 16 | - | CASSYSTGQGFEKLFF
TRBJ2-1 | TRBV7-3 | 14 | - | CASSTSGTSNEQFF
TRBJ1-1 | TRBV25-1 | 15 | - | CASRGPGTVNTEAFF
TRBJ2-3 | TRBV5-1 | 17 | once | CASSLRSGGAHSETQYF
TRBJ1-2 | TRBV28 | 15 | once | CASSLPHTGGYGYTF
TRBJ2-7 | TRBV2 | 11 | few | CASEESYEQYF
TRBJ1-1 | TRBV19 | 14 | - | CASSRTGGNTEAFF
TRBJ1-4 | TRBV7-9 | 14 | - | CASSQQGAREKLFF
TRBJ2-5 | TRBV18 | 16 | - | CASSSDRGISRETQYF
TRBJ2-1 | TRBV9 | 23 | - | CASSHRPTRGGGPEGATYNEQFF